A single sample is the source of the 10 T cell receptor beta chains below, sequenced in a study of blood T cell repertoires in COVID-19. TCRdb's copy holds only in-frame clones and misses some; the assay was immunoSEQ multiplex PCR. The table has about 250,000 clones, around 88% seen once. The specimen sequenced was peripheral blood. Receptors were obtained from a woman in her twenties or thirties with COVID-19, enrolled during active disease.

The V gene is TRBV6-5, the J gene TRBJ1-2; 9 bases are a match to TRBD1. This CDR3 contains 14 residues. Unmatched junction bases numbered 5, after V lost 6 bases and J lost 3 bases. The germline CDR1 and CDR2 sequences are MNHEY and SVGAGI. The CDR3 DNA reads TGTGCCAGCAGGGGACAGGGAGGGGACTATGGCTACACCTTC. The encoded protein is CASRGQGGDYGYTF.

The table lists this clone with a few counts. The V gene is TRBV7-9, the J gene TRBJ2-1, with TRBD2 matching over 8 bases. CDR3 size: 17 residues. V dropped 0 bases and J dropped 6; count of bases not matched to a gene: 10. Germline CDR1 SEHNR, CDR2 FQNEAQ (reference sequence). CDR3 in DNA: TGTGCCAGCAGCTTAGCGGGGGGCGGGAGGACCGCCAATGAGCAGTTCTTC. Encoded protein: CASSLAGGGRTANEQFF.

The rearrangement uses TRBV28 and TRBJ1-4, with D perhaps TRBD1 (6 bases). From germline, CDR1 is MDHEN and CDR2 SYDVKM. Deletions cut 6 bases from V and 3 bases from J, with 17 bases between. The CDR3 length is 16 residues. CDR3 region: CASRLQGIGPNEKLFF. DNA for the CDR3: TGTGCCAGCAGGCTACAGGGCATAGGCCCTAATGAAAAACTGTTTTTT.

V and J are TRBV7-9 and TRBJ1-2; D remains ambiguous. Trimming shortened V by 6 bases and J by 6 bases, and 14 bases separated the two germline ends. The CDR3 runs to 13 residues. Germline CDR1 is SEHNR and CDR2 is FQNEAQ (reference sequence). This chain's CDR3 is CASSPRGRNGYTF. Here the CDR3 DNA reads TGTGCCAGCAGTCCCCGAGGCCGGAATGGCTACACCTTC.

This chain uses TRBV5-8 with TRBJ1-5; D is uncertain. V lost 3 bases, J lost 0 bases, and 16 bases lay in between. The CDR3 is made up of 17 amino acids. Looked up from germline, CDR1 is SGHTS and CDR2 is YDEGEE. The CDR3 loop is CASSSPGAYYSNQPQHF. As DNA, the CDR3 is TGTGCCAGCAGCTCCCCGGGAGCGTATTATAGCAATCAGCCCCAGCATTTT.

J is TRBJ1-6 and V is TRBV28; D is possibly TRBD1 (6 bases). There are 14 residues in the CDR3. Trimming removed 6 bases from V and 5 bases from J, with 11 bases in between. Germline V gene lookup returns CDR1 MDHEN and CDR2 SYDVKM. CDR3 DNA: TGTGCCAGCAGACTGGACAGCAATAATTCACCCCTCCACTTT. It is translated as CASRLDSNNSPLHF.

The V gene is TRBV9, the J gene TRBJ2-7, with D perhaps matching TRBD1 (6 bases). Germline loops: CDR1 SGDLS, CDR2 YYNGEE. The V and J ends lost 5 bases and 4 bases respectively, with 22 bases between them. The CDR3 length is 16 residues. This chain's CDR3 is CASRVRQVSYLYEQYV. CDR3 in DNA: TGTGCCAGCAGAGTACGACAGGTTTCATATTTATACGAGCAGTACGTC.

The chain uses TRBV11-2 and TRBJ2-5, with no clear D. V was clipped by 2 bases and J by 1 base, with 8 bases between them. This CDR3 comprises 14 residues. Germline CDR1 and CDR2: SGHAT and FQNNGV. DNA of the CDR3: TGTGCCAGCAGCTTAAGACGGAGCCAAGAGACCCAGTACTTC. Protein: CASSLRRSQETQYF.

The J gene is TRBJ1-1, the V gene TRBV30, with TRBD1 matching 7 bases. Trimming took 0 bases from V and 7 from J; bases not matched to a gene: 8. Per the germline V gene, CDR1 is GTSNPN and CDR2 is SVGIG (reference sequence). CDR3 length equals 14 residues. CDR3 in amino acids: CAWSVGGGASEAFF. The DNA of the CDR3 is TGTGCCTGGAGTGTTGGAGGGGGCGCAAGTGAAGCTTTCTTT. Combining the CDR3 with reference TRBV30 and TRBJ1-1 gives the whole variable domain SQTIHQWPATLVQPVGSPLSLECTVEGTSNPNLYWYRQAAGRGLQLLFYSVGIGQISSEVPQNLSASRPQDRQFILSSKKLLLSDSGFYLCAWSVGGGASEAFFGQGTRLTVV.

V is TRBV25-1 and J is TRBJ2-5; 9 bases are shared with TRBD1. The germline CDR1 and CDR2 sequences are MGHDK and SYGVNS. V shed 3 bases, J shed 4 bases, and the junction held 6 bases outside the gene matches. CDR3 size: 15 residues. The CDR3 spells CASSDLNRGPETQYF. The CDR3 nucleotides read TGTGCCAGCAGTGATCTCAACAGGGGGCCAGAGACCCAGTACTTC.